A single T cell receptor beta chain is shown here with its context. Its target is unknown. Sequencing was performed with immunoSEQ multiplex PCR; in TCRdb, only in-frame clones are kept and a portion is missing. In the table there are a few hundred thousand clones, 86% of which are singletons. The sample originates from a study of cytomegalovirus exposure and HLA in healthy donors. About the study: Both the 100 to 150 validation repertoires and the 600 to 700 first-cohort repertoires used the same platform, as reported by a later analysis.

Regarding the study as a whole: There were over 150 TCR beta chains listed as cytomegalovirus-associated. According to a later analysis, TCR clusters from the first cohort tended to co-occur in the roughly 130 validation repertoires.

V shed 10 bases and J shed 6 bases, with 18 bases lying between them. CDR3 size: 13 residues. Germline loops: CDR1 MDHEN, CDR2 SYDVKM. The gene calls are TRBV28 and TRBJ1-1, with D perhaps matching TRBD1 (6 bases). The sequence came from a woman aged 18-29 years in good health and CMV-seronegative. Sequencing was performed on PBMCs. The CDR3 spells CATGTSRDAEAFF. CDR3 DNA: TGTGCCACAGGGACATCCAGGGACGCTGAAGCTTTCTTT. The full variable domain, its missing parts supplied by reference TRBV28 and TRBJ1-1, is DVKVTQSSRYLVKRTGEKVFLECVQDMDHENMFWYRQDPGLGLRLIYFSYDVKMKEKGDIPEGYSVSREKKERFSLILESASTNQTSMYLCATGTSRDAEAFFGQGTRLTVV.